The next 14 T cell receptor beta chains were all read from a single sample in a study of shared clonotypes between healthy human individuals. Measured with immunoSEQ multiplex PCR; TCRdb has only the in-frame clones, and not every one. The sample yields approximately 2,300,000 clones, less than 95% seen once. The sequenced material came from naive CD4+ T cells from PBMCs. Indicated subset: CD45RA+ positively selected. The receptors stem from a man younger than 35 in good health. Some clones in this sample may be carry-over from other donors' samples.

This rearrangement joins TRBV7-8 to TRBJ2-1, with TRBD2 as a possible D gene (6 bases). The CDR3 totals 13 residues. CDR1 and CDR2 from the germline V gene are SGHVS and FQNEAQ. Trimming removed 0 bases at V and 9 bases at J, with 9 bases between. The CDR3 is CASSLARDSEQFF. DNA for the CDR3: TGTGCCAGCAGCTTAGCGCGGGACTCTGAGCAGTTCTTC.

This clone has just one count. The chain recombines TRBV4-2 with TRBJ2-3; 8 bases line up with TRBD2. V lost 4 bases to trimming and J lost 1 base; unmatched junction nucleotides: 10. The CDR3 is made up of 17 amino acids. CDR1 is LGHNA, CDR2 YNFKEQ, per germline. CDR3 amino acids: CASSLNLRGAGTDTQYF. As DNA, the CDR3 is TGTGCCAGCAGCCTCAACCTGCGGGGGGCCGGCACAGATACGCAGTATTTT.

This clone was observed a few times. This chain uses TRBV25-1 with TRBJ2-3, with D tentatively TRBD1 (5 bases). Trimming took off 1 base at V and 3 bases at J, with 8 bases between the two ends. CDR1 MGHDK and CDR2 SYGVNS come from the germline V gene. The CDR3 has 14 amino acids. The CDR3 DNA follows: TGTGCCAGCAGTGAATTTAAGGGGACAGATACGCAGTATTTT. It codes for CASSEFKGTDTQYF. Together with reference TRBV25-1 and TRBJ2-3, the CDR3 gives the full variable domain: EADIYQTPRYLVIGTGKKITLECSQTMGHDKMYWYQQDPGMELHLIHYSYGVNSTEKGDLSSESTVSRIRTEHFPLTLESARPSHTSQYLCASSEFKGTDTQYFGPGTRLTVL.

This chain uses TRBV7-6 with TRBJ1-1; D remains ambiguous. Trimming took 5 bases from V and 1 from J, leaving 14 bases between them. Per the germline V gene, CDR1 is SGHVS and CDR2 is FNYEAQ. This CDR3 has 15 residues. DNA for the CDR3: TGTGCCAGCAGCGAAATGAAGTACAGGAACACTGAAGCTTTCTTT. Protein product: CASSEMKYRNTEAFF.

This clone was found once. V and J are TRBV5-8 and TRBJ1-2, with D uncertain. CDR3 length: 12 residues. Trimming removed 0 bases from V and 4 bases from J, with 4 bases in between. CDR1 and CDR2 (germline): SGHTS, YDEGEE. As DNA, the CDR3 is TGTGCCAGCAGCTTGGACTTCTATGGCTACACCTTC. It translates to CASSLDFYGYTF.

The gene calls are TRBV14 and TRBJ2-1; the D gene is possibly TRBD1 (5 bases). Trimming shortened V by 0 bases and J by 8 bases, and 8 bases separated the two germline ends. The CDR3 has 13 residues. Per the germline V gene, CDR1 is SGHDN and CDR2 is FVKESK. This CDR3 is CASSQDPRDEQFF. The CDR3 DNA sequence: TGTGCCAGCAGCCAAGATCCCAGGGATGAGCAGTTCTTC.

V usage is TRBV7-9 and J usage is TRBJ1-1, with 9 bases matching TRBD1. Germline V gene lookup returns CDR1 SEHNR and CDR2 FQNEAQ (reference sequence). J lost 5 bases, V lost 1 base, and 8 bases had no gene match. The CDR3 is 16 amino acids. CDR3 coding DNA: TGTGCCAGCAGCTTAGTTGGCGGGACAGGGTCGACTGAAGCTTTCTTT. Protein product: CASSLVGGTGSTEAFF.

This sequence joins TRBV25-1 and TRBJ2-6; D could derive from TRBD1 or TRBD2 (5 bases each). The CDR3 contains 16 residues. V lost 6 bases, J lost 2 bases, and 14 bases lay in between. Germline CDR1 and CDR2: MGHDK and SYGVNS. CDR3: CASRLRDAPGANVLTF. CDR3 bases: TGTGCCAGCAGACTCCGGGACGCCCCTGGGGCCAACGTCCTGACTTTC.

The chain employs TRBV4-3 and TRBJ2-7; D call uncertain. The CDR3 runs to 13 residues. Germline V gene data show CDR1 as LGHNA and CDR2 as YSLEER. The V gene lost 1 base and the J gene lost 3 bases, with 7 bases spanning the gap. CDR3 sequence reads: CASSQAQHYEQYF. CDR3 bases: TGCGCCAGCAGCCAAGCCCAACACTACGAGCAGTACTTC.

A word on this clone: This same CDR3 is encoded by further DNA sequences in the sample. The chain uses TRBV5-4 and TRBJ2-7; D possibly corresponds to TRBD2 (6 bases). The germline CDR1 and CDR2 sequences are SGHNT and YYREEE (reference sequence). The V gene lost 0 bases and the J gene lost 6 bases, with 13 bases spanning the gap. This CDR3 has 14 amino acids. CDR3 sequence reads: CASSLGGGVGEQYF. In nucleotides, the CDR3 is TGTGCCAGCAGCTTGGGTGGCGGGGTTGGCGAGCAGTACTTC.

The chain joins TRBV29-1 to TRBJ2-2, with 8 nucleotides matching TRBD1. Germline V gives CDR1 SQVTM, CDR2 ANQGSEA. J gave up 1 base and V 7 bases, and 5 bases lay outside the gene matches. The CDR3 consists of 14 residues. CDR3 nucleotides: TGCAGCGCCGGAGGACAGGGGAACACCGGGGAGCTGTTTTTT. As protein: CSAGGQGNTGELFF.

The J gene is TRBJ2-7, the V gene TRBV14, with a possible D match to TRBD1 (6 bases). V was shortened by 5 bases and J by 3 bases, with 11 bases between the two germline ends. The CDR3 totals 13 residues. CDR1 SGHDN and CDR2 FVKESK come from the germline V gene. This chain's CDR3 is CASSGGRGYEQYF. The DNA for the CDR3 is TGTGCCAGCAGCGGGGGCAGGGGCTACGAGCAGTACTTC.

This chain links TRBV30 with TRBJ2-2; 7 bases align to TRBD1. With 2 bases clipped from V and 6 bases from J, the junction kept 3 bases outside the gene matches. The CDR3 runs 13 residues. The germline V gene encodes CDR1 GTSNPN and CDR2 SVGIG (reference sequence). The DNA of the CDR3 is TGTGCCTGGAGTTTGACAGGGCCCGGGGAGCTGTTTTTT. This sequence encodes CAWSLTGPGELFF.

The rearrangement joins TRBV5-5 to TRBJ1-5; no definite D call. V lost 5 bases and J 4 bases, leaving 13 bases between the germline ends. Germline V gene lookup returns CDR1 SGHKS and CDR2 YYEKEE (reference sequence). This CDR3 has 14 amino acids. The DNA for the CDR3 is TGTGCCAGCAGGGCTTTTCCGGGGAATCAGCCCCAGCATTTT. Translated: CASRAFPGNQPQHF.